This T cell receptor beta chain was recorded in a study of T cell responses to AZD1222 COVID-19 vaccine. Method: immunoSEQ multiplex PCR; TCRdb's copy keeps in-frame clones and lacks some. The sample gives some 180,000 clones, about 90% of which show up once; 1.9% is in the top ten. Germline loops: CDR1 MNHEY, CDR2 SVGAGI. The CDR3 is 12 residues long. V shed 4 bases and J shed 4 bases, with 7 bases lying between them. This receptor was identified in an adult who received the AZD1222 COVID-19 vaccine. This sample comprised peripheral blood, obtained 28 days after the second AZD1222 dose. The chain links TRBV6-5 to TRBJ2-5, with unresolved D. Here the CDR3 DNA reads TGTGCCAGCAGTTCCCGCGCAGAGACCCAGTACTTC. Protein: CASSSRAETQYF.